This paragraph covers one T cell receptor (beta chain) sequence. This entry comes from a study of control samples from healthy donors and cancer patients. This CDR3 has 16 residues. CDR1 is SGHTA and CDR2 is FQGTGA in the germline V gene. The V and J ends lost 5 bases and 4 bases, in that order; junction bases with no gene match: 6. This table comes from immunoSEQ multiplex PCR, and its TCRdb copy is limited to in-frame clones, with some not included. The repertoire holds 100,000 to 150,000 clones, with around nine tenths as singletons. The sequence was collected from a man aged 40-55 years in good health. The material sequenced was blood. The genes are TRBV7-3 and TRBJ2-2; TRBD2 agrees at 11 bases. Here the CDR3 DNA reads TGTGCCAGCAGCCATACCGGGACTAGCGGCACCGGGGAGCTGTTTTTT. It translates to CASSHTGTSGTGELFF.